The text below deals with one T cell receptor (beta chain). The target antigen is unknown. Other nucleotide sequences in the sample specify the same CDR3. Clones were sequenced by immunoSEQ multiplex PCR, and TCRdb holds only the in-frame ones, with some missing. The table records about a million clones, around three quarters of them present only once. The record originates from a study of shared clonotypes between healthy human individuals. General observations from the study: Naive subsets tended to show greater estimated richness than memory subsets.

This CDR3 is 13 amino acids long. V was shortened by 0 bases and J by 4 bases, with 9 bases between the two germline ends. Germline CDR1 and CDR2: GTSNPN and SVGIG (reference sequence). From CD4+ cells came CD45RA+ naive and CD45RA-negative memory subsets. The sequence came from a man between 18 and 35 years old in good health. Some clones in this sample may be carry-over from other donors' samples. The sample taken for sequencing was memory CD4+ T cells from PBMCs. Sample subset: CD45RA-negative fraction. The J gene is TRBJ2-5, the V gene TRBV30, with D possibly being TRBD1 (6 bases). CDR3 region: CAWSVKGGETQYF. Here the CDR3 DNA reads TGTGCCTGGAGTGTAAAAGGGGGAGAGACCCAGTACTTC.